This T cell receptor (beta chain) was obtained from a study of T cell repertoires in cytomegalovirus infection. Overall study context: Public TCR beta signatures marked donors with CMV infection and the matching HLA.

This clonotype showed up just a few times. The antigen is not known. TCRdb recomputed calls from the reads with MiXCR, one row per CDR3 protein. The table lists 450,000 to 600,000 distinct CDR3 sequences, 42% of them singletons. The germline gives CDR1 LNHDA, CDR2 SQIVND (reference sequence). V lost 9 bases to trimming and J lost 5 bases; unmatched junction nucleotides: 7. This CDR3 has 14 amino acids. The V and J genes are TRBV19 and TRBJ2-1; 10 nucleotides line up with TRBD2. The sequencing used cultured PBMCs, collected from culture after CMV antigen stimulation. This receptor was taken from a human donor in good health (CMV status not recorded). Some clones in this sample may be carry-over from other donors' samples. CDR3 bases: TGTGCCAGCAGCATAGCGGGGGGAGACAATGAGCAGTTCTTC. Amino acid sequence: CASSIAGGDNEQFF. Full variable domain (remainder filled in from reference TRBV19 and TRBJ2-1): DGGITQSPKYLFRKEGQNVTLSCEQNLNHDAMYWYRQDPGQGLRLIYYSQIVNDFQKGDIAEGYSVSREKKESFPLTVTSAQKNPTAFYLCASSIAGGDNEQFFGPGTRLTVL.